The clone carrying this T cell receptor (beta chain) was recorded once. These data come from a study of Graves' ophthalmopathy and Graves' hyperthyroidism. For the study at large: The authors collected peripheral blood at initial diagnosis, before any treatment.

Serum thyroxine and TRAb, along with clinical symptoms, thyroid ultrasound and orbital computed tomography, were what diagnosis relied on. PBMCs were isolated by Ficoll-Paque density gradient centrifugation, using about 10 ml of fresh peripheral blood as the starting material. CDR1 and CDR2 from the germline V gene are SNHLY and FYNNEI. V trimming: 5 bases; J trimming: 2 bases; junction bases outside the gene matches: 8. The CDR3 is 17 amino acids. RNA transcripts served as template for amplifying TCR beta CDR3 sequences. First-round RT-PCR employed HTBI primers, with a second-round multiplex PCR after it. TCRdb fed the multiplex PCR reads into MiXCR, producing one record per CDR3 protein. The repertoire holds 600,000 to 700,000 distinct CDR3 sequences, with roughly 41% as singletons.

This chain links TRBV2 with TRBJ2-2; 10 bases match TRBD1. This TCR was recovered from an adult man with Graves' ophthalmopathy. The sequenced material came from peripheral blood. For the CDR3, the DNA is TGTGCCAGCAGTCCCGGGACAGGGGTCGGAAACACCGGGGAGCTGTTTTTT. Residues: CASSPGTGVGNTGELFF. Complete variable domain (other parts from reference TRBV2 and TRBJ2-2): EPEVTQTPSHQVTQMGQEVILRCVPISNHLYFYWYRQILGQKVEFLVSFYNNEISEKSEIFDDQFSVERPDGSNFTLKIRSTKLEDSAMYFCASSPGTGVGNTGELFFGEGSRLTVL.